What follows are 16 T cell receptor beta chains derived from one specimen sequenced in a study of T cell changes during pregnancy in multiple sclerosis. Clones were read by immunoSEQ multiplex PCR, and TCRdb kept only the in-frame ones, dropping some. The table shows roughly 62,000 clones, with roughly 87% occurring only once. Sequencing used peripheral blood, obtained in the first trimester of pregnancy. The receptors stem from a female donor with multiple sclerosis, enrolled in a pregnancy study.

This chain joins TRBV5-1 and TRBJ2-7; the match to TRBD2 covers 7 bases. Germline V lookup: CDR1 SGHRS, CDR2 YFSETQ. The CDR3 runs 17 residues. V shed 1 base, J shed 0 bases, and the junction held 10 bases outside the gene matches. Here the CDR3 reads CASSLRVEVAGSYEQYF. CDR3 in DNA: TGCGCCAGCAGCTTGAGGGTTGAAGTAGCGGGCTCCTACGAGCAGTACTTC.

The chain combines TRBV6-5 with TRBJ2-5, with 8 bases lining up with TRBD1. CDR1 is MNHEY, CDR2 SVGAGI, per germline. V dropped 9 bases and J dropped 1; count of bases not matched to a gene: 4. The CDR3 has 13 residues. CDR3 sequence: CASFQGAQETQYF. For the CDR3, the DNA is TGTGCCAGTTTCCAGGGGGCCCAAGAGACCCAGTACTTC.

This chain uses TRBV5-4 with TRBJ2-1, with 8 bases lining up with TRBD2. J lost 1 base, V lost 4 bases, and 7 bases had no gene match. The germline V gene has CDR1 SGHNT and CDR2 YYREEE (reference sequence). The CDR3 consists of 16 residues. The CDR3 DNA reads as TGTGCCAGCAGCCGTTCACTAGCGGAATCCTACAATGAGCAGTTCTTC. This translates into CASSRSLAESYNEQFF.

This clone appeared a single time. The genes are TRBV12-5 and TRBJ2-7, with 10 bases identical to TRBD2. The CDR3 contains 14 residues. The junction had 5 bases not matched to a gene; V was cut back by 6 bases and J by 3 bases. CDR1 and CDR2 (germline): LGHNT, FRNRAP. CDR3 sequence (DNA): TGTGCTAGTGGCCCAGCTAGCGGGAGCTACGAGCAGTACTTC. As protein: CASGPASGSYEQYF. The full variable domain, with the rest looked up from reference TRBV12-5 and TRBJ2-7, is DARVTQTPRHKVTEMGQEVTMRCQPILGHNTVFWYRQTMMQGLELLAYFRNRAPLDDSGMPKDRFSAEMPDATLATLKIQPSEPRDSAVYFCASGPASGSYEQYFGPGTRLTVT.

The chain uses TRBV1 and TRBJ2-5; the listed D gene, TRBD1, was not tested against the DNA. TRBV1 is recorded as a pseudogene. This CDR3 comprises 15 residues. The CDR3 reads CTSSQGDKIQETQYF. The DNA for the CDR3 is TGCACCAGCAGCCAAGGGGACAAGATCCAAGAGACCCAGTACTTC.

J is TRBJ1-2 and V is TRBV11-1, with 8 bases lining up with TRBD1. Trimming took 5 bases from V and 4 from J; bases not matched to a gene: 9. CDR3 size: 15 residues. Germline lookup yields CDR1 SGHAT and CDR2 FQDESV (reference sequence). This chain's CDR3 is CASSHPTGDFYGYTF. The DNA for the CDR3 is TGTGCCAGCAGCCACCCGACAGGGGACTTCTATGGCTACACCTTC.

V gene TRBV7-9 combines with J gene TRBJ2-1; D is unclear. The CDR3 totals 18 residues. The ends were cut back, 1 base at V and 0 bases at J, with 16 bases in the middle. Per germline, CDR1 SEHNR and CDR2 FQNEAQ (reference sequence). The CDR3 DNA is TGTGCCAGCAGCTTAGGGGTGTTCGGGTCCAACTCCTACAATGAGCAGTTCTTC. It is translated as CASSLGVFGSNSYNEQFF.

The chain employs TRBV5-1 and TRBJ2-2, with TRBD2 matching over 12 bases. The CDR3 totals 17 residues. Germline lookup yields CDR1 SGHRS and CDR2 YFSETQ. Trimming removed 1 base from V and 5 bases from J; junction bases left unmatched: 6. CDR3 sequence reads: CASSLLAGGPGTGELFF. DNA for the CDR3: TGCGCCAGCAGCTTGCTAGCGGGAGGGCCGGGGACCGGGGAGCTGTTTTTT.

The V gene is TRBV27, the J gene TRBJ2-7, with 9 bases fitting TRBD1. Germline-derived CDR1 and CDR2 are MNHEY and SMNVEV (reference sequence). J lost 8 bases, V lost 4 bases, and 9 bases had no gene match. CDR3 length equals 14 residues. The CDR3 nucleotides are TGTGCCAGCAGTTCAACAGGGGGCGCGGGCCAGCAGTACTTC. It translates to CASSSTGGAGQQYF.

This clone was seen a few times. The gene calls are TRBV11-1 and TRBJ2-1; a possible D gene is TRBD2 (6 bases). The CDR3 extends over 14 amino acids. Looked up from germline, CDR1 is SGHAT and CDR2 is FQDESV (reference sequence). Trimming removed 5 bases from V and 5 bases from J, with 13 bases in between. CDR3 sequence reads: CASSRRGNDNEQFF. CDR3 nucleotides: TGTGCCAGCAGCAGGCGGGGAAATGACAATGAGCAGTTCTTC.

The chain joins TRBV6-5 to TRBJ1-5; D perhaps matches TRBD1 (6 bases). CDR1 and CDR2 from the germline V gene are MNHEY and SVGAGI. This CDR3 has 14 amino acids. V shed 6 bases and J shed 6 bases, with 15 bases lying between them. The CDR3 loop is CASRDAGARQPQHF. CDR3 bases: TGTGCCAGCAGAGACGCAGGGGCCCGTCAGCCCCAGCATTTT.

This chain joins TRBV19 and TRBJ1-2, with TRBD1 identical over 9 bases. The CDR3 totals 15 residues. The V and J ends lost 8 bases and 3 bases, in that order; junction bases with no gene match: 10. Germline lookup yields CDR1 LNHDA and CDR2 SQIVND (reference sequence). The CDR3 reads CASDGRTGADYGYTF. The DNA of the CDR3 is TGTGCCAGTGATGGACGGACAGGGGCGGACTATGGCTACACCTTC.

The genes are TRBV6-1 and TRBJ2-2, with D perhaps matching TRBD1 (5 bases). Trimming removed 2 bases from V and 6 bases from J, with 7 bases in between. CDR1 is MNHNS, CDR2 SASEGT, per germline. The CDR3 consists of 13 residues. The CDR3 spells CASSEQGPGELFF. The CDR3 DNA reads TGTGCCAGCAGTGAACAGGGTCCCGGGGAGCTGTTTTTT.

This sequence joins TRBV6-1 and TRBJ2-3; 9 bases fit TRBD2. Germline loops: CDR1 MNHNS, CDR2 SASEGT. There are 16 residues in the CDR3. Trimming at V came to 3 bases and at J to 0 bases, leaving 4 bases not matched to a gene. The CDR3 spells CASSDWLAGSTDTQYF. In nucleotides, the CDR3 is TGTGCCAGCAGTGATTGGCTAGCGGGAAGCACAGATACGCAGTATTTT.

The V gene is TRBV2, the J gene TRBJ1-4, with D possibly being TRBD1 (5 bases). The germline CDR1 and CDR2 sequences are SNHLY and FYNNEI. The CDR3 totals 14 residues. V gave up 3 bases and J gave up 8 bases, with 13 bases separating them. CDR3 coding DNA: TGTGCCAGCAGTGACAACAGGCTTGGGGAAAAACTGTTTTTT. Its protein product is CASSDNRLGEKLFF.

The chain links TRBV2 to TRBJ2-7; D is unclear. From germline, CDR1 is SNHLY and CDR2 FYNNEI. This CDR3 region has 11 residues. Between the trimmed V and J ends, which lost 2 bases and 5 bases, there was a span of 4 bases. The CDR3 spells CASSEFDEQYF. The CDR3 DNA reads TGTGCCAGCAGTGAATTCGACGAGCAGTACTTC.